Listed here are 15 T cell receptor beta chains from one sample, sequenced in a study of technical replicates of blood from several donors. Profiling relied on immunoSEQ multiplex PCR, and the TCRdb table lists in-frame clones only, not all of them. The repertoire holds 85,000 to 90,000 clones, with about 90% as singletons. Sequenced material: T cells isolated from PBMCs. The receptors stem from a human donor in good health.

The J gene is TRBJ1-2, the V gene TRBV2; D not certain. CDR3 length: 14 residues. Trimming pared 3 bases from V and 5 bases from J, leaving 13 bases between. Per the germline V gene, CDR1 is SNHLY and CDR2 is FYNNEI. The CDR3 nucleotides are TGTGCCAGCAGTGAGGCCCCTAGGCGGTATGGCTACACCTTC. Its translation: CASSEAPRRYGYTF.

The sample holds one count of this clone. The chain is built from TRBV4-1 and TRBJ1-2; D perhaps matches TRBD1 (6 bases). Trimming took 6 bases from V and 4 from J, leaving 15 bases between them. The CDR3 loop spans 14 amino acids. Germline values: CDR1 MGHRA, CDR2 YSYEKL. The CDR3: CASRTADSSYGYTF. Here the CDR3 DNA reads TGCGCCAGCAGGACGGCGGACAGCTCCTATGGCTACACCTTC.

The CDR3 sequence is CASSSTVNYEQYF. The CDR3 DNA follows: TGTGCCAGCAGTTCCACGGTAAACTACGAGCAGTACTTC. The rearrangement links TRBV28 to TRBJ2-7; D remains unclear. This CDR3 comprises 13 residues. The germline V gene encodes CDR1 MDHEN and CDR2 SYDVKM. V lost 4 bases and J lost 3, with 10 bases in between.

The chain combines TRBV2 with TRBJ1-1, with D perhaps matching TRBD1 (6 bases). The germline V gene encodes CDR1 SNHLY and CDR2 FYNNEI. Trimming stripped 4 bases from V and 0 bases from J, with 12 bases between. This CDR3 comprises 15 residues. The CDR3 region is CASSGARDMNTEAFF. Written as DNA, the CDR3 is TGTGCCAGCAGTGGGGCTAGGGACATGAACACTGAAGCTTTCTTT. The full variable domain, rest sourced from reference TRBV2 and TRBJ1-1, is EPEVTQTPSHQVTQMGQEVILRCVPISNHLYFYWYRQILGQKVEFLVSFYNNEISEKSEIFDDQFSVERPDGSNFTLKIRSTKLEDSAMYFCASSGARDMNTEAFFGQGTRLTVV.

V is TRBV28 and J is TRBJ2-1, with D possibly being TRBD2 (7 bases). CDR1 and CDR2 from the germline V gene are MDHEN and SYDVKM. With 6 bases removed from V and 6 bases from J, the gap between germline ends came to 18 bases. The CDR3 consists of 15 residues. CDR3 bases: TGTGCCAGCAGGTTCGATGGGGGAGGGGGCAATGAGCAGTTCTTC. Translated: CASRFDGGGGNEQFF.

This chain connects TRBV10-3 to TRBJ1-1; the D gene is possibly TRBD1 (5 bases). Trimming pared 4 bases from V and 3 bases from J, leaving 12 bases between. CDR1 and CDR2 (germline): ENHRY, SYGVKD. The CDR3 contains 14 residues. The CDR3 bases are TGTGCCATCAGTGTACCAGGGTTAGACACTGAAGCTTTCTTT. Its protein is CAISVPGLDTEAFF.

The gene calls are TRBV9 and TRBJ1-6, with D possibly being TRBD1 (5 bases). The germline V and J ends were trimmed by 3 bases and 8 bases, with 12 bases remaining between them. The CDR3 spans 14 residues. The germline V gene has CDR1 SGDLS and CDR2 YYNGEE. CDR3 nucleotides: TGTGCCAGCAGCGCCTCGCGGGGGGATTCACCCCTCCACTTT. Translating it yields CASSASRGDSPLHF.

The DNA of the CDR3 is TGTGCCTGGACCCCGAGGACAGGCTTGAACACTGAAGCTTTCTTT. Translated, it gives CAWTPRTGLNTEAFF. The gene calls are TRBV30 and TRBJ1-1; 7 nucleotides match TRBD1. The CDR3 extends over 15 amino acids. Germline V lookup: CDR1 GTSNPN, CDR2 SVGIG (reference sequence). V gave up 4 bases and J gave up 0 bases; unmatched junction bases: 8.

The rearrangement joins TRBV7-9 to TRBJ2-1; 10 bases fit TRBD2. The CDR3 loop spans 19 amino acids. Per germline, CDR1 SEHNR and CDR2 FQNEAQ (reference sequence). Trimming at V came to 0 bases and at J to 2 bases, leaving 10 bases not matched to a gene. The CDR3 loop is CASSLAVASGSRTYNEQFF. CDR3 bases: TGTGCCAGCAGCTTAGCGGTGGCTAGCGGGAGTAGGACCTACAATGAGCAGTTCTTC.

The V gene is TRBV18, the J gene TRBJ2-7; 8 nucleotides align to TRBD1. V trimming: 5 bases; J trimming: 2 bases; junction bases outside the gene matches: 5. The CDR3 totals 14 residues. Germline values: CDR1 KGHSH, CDR2 LQKENI. CDR3 bases: TGTGCCAGCTCATTCGACAGGGGTACCTACGAGCAGTACTTC. Translating gives CASSFDRGTYEQYF.

The chain uses TRBV6-1 and TRBJ2-2; a possible D gene is TRBD2 (5 bases). Per germline, CDR1 MNHNS and CDR2 SASEGT. The germline V and J ends were trimmed by 2 bases and 2 bases, with 15 bases remaining between them. The CDR3 runs 17 residues. In nucleotides, the CDR3 is TGTGCCAGCAGTGAATCGGGGTCACAGTTAAACACCGGGGAGCTGTTTTTT. Protein sequence: CASSESGSQLNTGELFF.

As to this clone: Other DNA sequences from this sample encode an identical CDR3 as well. The chain is built from TRBV5-1 and TRBJ2-7; 7 bases agree with TRBD1. The V gene's germline CDR1 is SGHRS and CDR2 YFSETQ. The length of the CDR3 is 14 residues. V shed 3 bases, J shed 2 bases, and the junction held 5 bases outside the gene matches. The CDR3 sequence: CASSSGTATYEQYF. The CDR3, as DNA: TGCGCCAGCAGCTCAGGGACAGCTACCTACGAGCAGTACTTC. Full variable domain (rest looked up from reference TRBV5-1 and TRBJ2-7): KAGVTQTPRYLIKTRGQQVTLSCSPISGHRSVSWYQQTPGQGLQFLFEYFSETQRNKGNFPGRFSGRQFSNSRSEMNVSTLELGDSALYLCASSSGTATYEQYFGPGTRLTVT.

The chain recombines TRBV14 with TRBJ2-7; D might be TRBD2 (5 bases). Trimming shortened V by 1 base and J by 2 bases, and 12 bases separated the two germline ends. Germline lookup yields CDR1 SGHDN and CDR2 FVKESK. This CDR3 is built from 15 residues. DNA of the CDR3: TGTGCCAGCAGCCAAGGGGGTAGCGCTCCCTACGAGCAGTACTTC. It translates to CASSQGGSAPYEQYF.

This chain connects TRBV11-2 to TRBJ2-5; TRBD1 matches 9 bases. Unmatched junction bases numbered 8, after V lost 4 bases and J lost 5 bases. The CDR3 loop spans 15 amino acids. Germline CDR1 is SGHAT and CDR2 is FQNNGV. The CDR3 loop is CASSSLTGGRETQYF. The CDR3 coding sequence is TGTGCCAGCAGCTCCCTGACAGGGGGTAGGGAGACCCAGTACTTC.

This clone was observed a single time. CDR3 nucleotides: TGTGCCAGCAGCTTAATCAGGGGTGCCCACGAGCAGTACTTC. It yields the protein CASSLIRGAHEQYF. The rearrangement joins TRBV13 to TRBJ2-7; TRBD1 might be the D (6 bases). The CDR3 runs 14 residues. V lost 2 bases, J lost 5 bases, and 13 bases lay in between. Per the germline V gene, CDR1 is PRHDT and CDR2 is FYEKMQ (reference sequence).